These T cell receptor beta chains were read from a single sample in a study of blood T cells in healthy people across ages. TCRdb recomputed calls from the 5' RACE reads with MiXCR, one row per CDR3 protein. This sample yields around 800,000 distinct CDR3 sequences, of which roughly 26% are seen a single time; around 3% belongs to the top ten. The same sample was also studied in work on T cells of mothers and their children.

Sequenced material: blood. These receptors were collected from a boy younger than 18 in good health. Both conserved end residues are part of each CDR3. The D gene is left open where the match is weak. Clone size is not always given. Where it is, it says once, few, many or a class for expanded clones.

D	V	size	J	CDR3	DNA
.	TRBV2	.	TRBJ1-2	CASRGSGGYGYTF	TGTGCCAGCAGGGGGTCGGGGGGCTATGGCTACACCTTC
.	TRBV15	.	TRBJ1-2	CATSRAQGYTF	TGTGCCACCAGCAGAGCCCAAGGCTACACCTTC
.	TRBV5-1	.	TRBJ2-1	CASSLTVLRRDEQFF	TGCGCCAGCAGCTTGACGGTTCTCCGTCGCGATGAGCAGTTCTTC
TRBD2	TRBV5-1	few	TRBJ2-7	CASSLYGSGGSEQYF	TGCGCCAGCAGCTTGTATGGCAGCGGGGGGTCGGAGCAGTACTTC
.	TRBV11-2	few	TRBJ2-7	CASSLVRHYEQYF	TGTGCCAGCAGCTTAGTTCGGCATTACGAGCAGTACTTC
TRBD1	TRBV6-5	few	TRBJ1-2	CASSSSTGAFSYGYTF	TGTGCCAGCAGTTCATCTACAGGGGCCTTCAGCTATGGCTACACCTTC
.	TRBV6-1	few	TRBJ1-1	CASISGPMNTEAFF	TGTGCCAGCATCTCGGGACCCATGAACACTGAAGCTTTCTTT
.	TRBV24-1	.	TRBJ2-1	CATSDLGRAVYNEQFF	TGTGCCACCAGTGATTTAGGGCGGGCAGTGTACAATGAGCAGTTCTTC
.	TRBV27	.	TRBJ2-7	CASSLRGRPSYEQYF	TGTGCCAGCAGTTTACGAGGGCGACCCTCCTACGAGCAGTACTTC
.	TRBV9	few	TRBJ2-5	CASSVGQPAAAQYF	TGTGCCAGCAGCGTAGGGCAGCCCGCGGCGGCCCAGTACTTC
.	TRBV20-1	.	TRBJ2-5	CSARKAGETQYF	TGCAGTGCCAGAAAGGCGGGCGAGACCCAGTACTTC
.	TRBV7-6	.	TRBJ2-3	CASSLDGARTDTQYF	TGTGCCAGCAGCTTAGATGGTGCTCGCACAGATACGCAGTATTTT
TRBD1	TRBV14	.	TRBJ1-4	CASSRLGGDRDNEKLFF	TGTGCCAGCAGCCGACTTGGGGGGGACAGGGACAATGAAAAACTGTTTTTT
.	TRBV12-3/TRBV12-4	.	TRBJ1-2	CASSLRRGHRYTF	TGTGCCAGCAGTTTAAGACGGGGACATCGCTACACCTTC
.	TRBV6-1	.	TRBJ2-7	CASSEWKQYEQYF	TGTGCCAGCAGTGAATGGAAACAGTACGAGCAGTACTTC
.	TRBV5-1	few	TRBJ2-7	CASSVGQGATYEQYF	TGCGCCAGCAGCGTAGGGCAGGGCGCGACCTACGAGCAGTACTTC
.	TRBV6-2/TRBV6-3	.	TRBJ2-4	CASGDSNIQYF	TGTGCCAGCGGCGACTCGAACATTCAGTACTTC
.	TRBV7-9	few	TRBJ1-1	CASSLPNQETEAFF	TGTGCCAGCAGCTTACCGAACCAGGAAACTGAAGCTTTCTTT
TRBD2	TRBV5-6	.	TRBJ2-1	CASSLGLAGGGNEQFF	TGTGCCAGCAGTCTAGGACTAGCGGGGGGGGGAAATGAGCAGTTCTTC
.	TRBV20-1	.	TRBJ1-6	CSASGEGTGSPLHF	TGCAGTGCTTCGGGTGAGGGGACGGGTTCACCCCTCCACTTT
.	TRBV4-2	.	TRBJ2-1	CASSQDSEGYNEQFF	TGTGCCAGCAGCCAAGATTCAGAGGGGTACAATGAGCAGTTCTTC
TRBD2	TRBV7-7	few	TRBJ2-5	CASSLVPAGDQETQYF	TGTGCCAGCAGCTTAGTCCCAGCGGGGGACCAAGAGACCCAGTACTTC
TRBD2	TRBV29-1	few	TRBJ2-4	CSAGTSGGGNIQYF	TGCAGCGCTGGGACTAGCGGGGGTGGAAACATTCAGTACTTC
TRBD2	TRBV14	.	TRBJ2-1	CAGSQARTRSEQFF	TGTGCCGGCAGCCAAGCCCGGACTAGAAGTGAGCAGTTCTTC
.	TRBV12-3/TRBV12-4	.	TRBJ2-2	CASSSLQGSWELFF	TGTGCCAGCAGCAGCCTCCAGGGTAGCTGGGAGCTGTTTTTT
TRBD1	TRBV12-5	.	TRBJ2-7	CASGTQGDRWEQYF	TGTGCTAGTGGTACACAGGGGGATCGATGGGAGCAGTACTTC
.	TRBV2	few	TRBJ2-1	CASGRGSNEQFF	TGTGCCAGCGGGAGGGGGAGCAATGAGCAGTTCTTC
.	TRBV3-1	.	TRBJ2-5	CASSPEGIETQYF	TGTGCCAGCAGCCCCGAAGGGATAGAGACCCAGTACTTC
TRBD2	TRBV3-1	few	TRBJ2-1	CASSQDLGGGGGSNNEQFF	TGTGCCAGCAGCCAAGATCTTGGAGGTGGCGGGGGATCAAACAATGAGCAGTTCTTC
.	TRBV29-1	.	TRBJ2-4	CSVEARLAKNIQYF	TGCAGCGTTGAAGCGCGACTAGCCAAAAACATTCAGTACTTC
TRBD2	TRBV5-1	.	TRBJ2-7	CASSWTSGAYEQYF	TGCGCCAGCAGCTGGACTAGCGGGGCCTACGAGCAGTACTTC
TRBD1	TRBV5-1	.	TRBJ1-4	CASSPRQGARGTNEKLFF	TGCGCCAGCAGCCCAAGACAGGGGGCGCGTGGGACTAATGAAAAACTGTTTTTT
.	TRBV7-9	few	TRBJ2-6	CASSPPGSSGANVLTF	TGTGCCAGCAGCCCCCCGGGGAGCTCTGGGGCCAACGTCCTGACTTTC
.	TRBV3-1	.	TRBJ1-4	CASSQDGPEKLFF	TGTGCCAGCAGCCAAGATGGCCCGGAAAAACTGTTTTTT
.	TRBV6-5	.	TRBJ1-6	CASSYSGTAWGPLHF	TGTGCCAGCAGTTACTCGGGCACCGCGTGGGGACCCCTCCACTTT
.	TRBV6-5	.	TRBJ2-4	CASSYTRQAKNIQYF	TGTGCCAGCAGTTACACGAGGCAGGCCAAAAACATTCAGTACTTC
.	TRBV20-1	few	TRBJ1-2	CSARAAYYGYTF	TGCAGTGCCAGGGCCGCGTACTATGGCTACACCTTC
TRBD1	TRBV11-2	.	TRBJ1-3	CASSPGTAIGNTIYF	TGTGCCAGCAGCCCGGGGACAGCTATTGGAAACACCATATATTTT
.	TRBV7-9	.	TRBJ1-2	CASSRWGPDYGYTF	TGTGCCAGCAGCCGTTGGGGGCCCGACTATGGCTACACCTTC
TRBD1	TRBV28	few	TRBJ1-2	CASSSSDGTGRYGYTF	TGCGCCAGCAGCTCCTCCGATGGGACAGGCCGCTATGGCTACACCTTC
TRBD1	TRBV20-1	few	TRBJ2-7	CSARDPGTGYEQYF	TGCAGTGCTAGAGACCCCGGGACAGGCTACGAGCAGTACTTC
.	TRBV7-2	.	TRBJ2-4	CASSLARDGGSAKNIQYF	TGTGCCAGCAGCTTAGCGCGAGACGGCGGGTCAGCCAAAAACATTCAGTACTTC
.	TRBV4-1	.	TRBJ1-1	CASSRIPEVPTEAFF	TGCGCCAGCAGCCGAATCCCCGAGGTTCCAACTGAAGCTTTCTTT
TRBD1	TRBV30	few	TRBJ1-5	CACTGGPVSQPQHF	TGTGCCTGTACAGGGGGACCGGTTTCTCAGCCCCAGCATTTT
.	TRBV12-3/TRBV12-4	few	TRBJ2-4	CASRGTGILAKNIQYF	TGTGCCAGCAGAGGAACGGGGATTCTAGCCAAAAACATTCAGTACTTC